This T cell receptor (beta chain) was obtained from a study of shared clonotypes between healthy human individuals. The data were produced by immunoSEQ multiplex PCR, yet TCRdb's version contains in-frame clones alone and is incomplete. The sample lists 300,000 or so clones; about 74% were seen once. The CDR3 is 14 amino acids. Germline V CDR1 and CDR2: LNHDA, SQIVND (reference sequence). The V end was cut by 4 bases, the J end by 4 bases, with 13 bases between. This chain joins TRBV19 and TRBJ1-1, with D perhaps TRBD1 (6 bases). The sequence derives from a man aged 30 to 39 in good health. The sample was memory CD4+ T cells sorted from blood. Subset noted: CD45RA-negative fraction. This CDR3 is CASSREVRGTEAFF. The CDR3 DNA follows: TGTGCCAGTAGTAGGGAAGTCAGGGGCACTGAAGCTTTCTTT.